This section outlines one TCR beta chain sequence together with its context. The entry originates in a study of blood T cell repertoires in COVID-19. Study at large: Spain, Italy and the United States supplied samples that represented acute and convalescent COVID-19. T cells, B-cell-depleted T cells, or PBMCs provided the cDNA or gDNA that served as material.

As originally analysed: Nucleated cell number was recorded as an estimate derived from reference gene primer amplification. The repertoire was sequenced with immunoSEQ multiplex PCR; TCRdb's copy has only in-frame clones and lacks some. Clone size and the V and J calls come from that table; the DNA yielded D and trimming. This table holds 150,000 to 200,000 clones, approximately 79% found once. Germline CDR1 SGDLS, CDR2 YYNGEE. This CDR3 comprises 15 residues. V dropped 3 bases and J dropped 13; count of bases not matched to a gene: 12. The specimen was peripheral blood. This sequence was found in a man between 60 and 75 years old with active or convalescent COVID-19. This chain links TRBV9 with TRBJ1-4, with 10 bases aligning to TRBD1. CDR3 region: CASSANGQGVRGLFF. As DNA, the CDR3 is TGTGCCAGCAGCGCCAACGGACAGGGGGTGCGGGGACTGTTTTTT.